These T cell receptor beta chains were read from a single sample in a study of T cells after yellow fever vaccination. One entry per CDR3 protein results from TCRdb running MiXCR on the 5' RACE reads. This table has tens of thousands of distinct CDR3 sequences, around 7% appearing once. The specimen comprised CD8+ T cells sorted from PBMCs, sampled on the day of the yellow fever booster vaccination. The receptor source for this set is a man between 25 and 39 years old who received the YFV17D yellow fever vaccine. Each CDR3 is given with its conserved first and last residue. A D gene is named only where the DNA matches it firmly. The listing skips clone size in some rows; elsewhere it reads once, few, many or a size class.

TRBD2	TRBV4-2	TRBJ2-4	.	CASSQSGGGLDIQYF	TGTGCCAGCAGCCAGTCGGGGGGGGGTCTGGACATTCAGTACTTC
TRBD1	TRBV29-1	TRBJ2-5	few	CSVEGTGRQETQYF	TGCAGCGTTGAAGGGACAGGCCGGCAAGAGACCCAGTACTTC
.	TRBV9	TRBJ2-5	.	CASSASPGTQYF	TGTGCCAGCAGCGCCTCTCCGGGGACCCAGTACTTC
.	TRBV9	TRBJ1-2	.	CASSVGGSANYGYTF	TGTGCCAGCAGCGTAGGAGGGTCGGCTAACTATGGCTACACCTTC
.	TRBV20-1	TRBJ2-2	many	CSAPADTGELFF	TGCAGTGCTCCGGCAGATACCGGGGAGCTGTTTTTT
TRBD2	TRBV28	TRBJ2-7	few	CASSSPGLAGTYEQYF	TGTGCCAGCAGTTCCCCGGGACTAGCGGGAACCTACGAGCAGTACTTC
TRBD1	TRBV13	TRBJ2-2	few	CASSLGGGGTGELFF	TGTGCCAGCAGCTTAGGAGGGGGCGGTACCGGGGAGCTGTTTTTT
.	TRBV10-1	TRBJ2-1	few	CASSDGRGDLGDEQFF	TGCGCCAGCAGTGATGGTAGGGGAGATCTGGGTGATGAGCAGTTCTTC
.	TRBV6-1	TRBJ2-5	few	CASSPGITQETQYF	TGTGCCAGCAGTCCCGGGATCACCCAAGAGACCCAGTACTTC
TRBD2	TRBV28	TRBJ2-1	few	CASSSSVLEAGWNEQFF	TGTGCCAGCAGTTCCTCCGTTTTAGAAGCGGGATGGAATGAGCAGTTCTTC
.	TRBV6-2/TRBV6-3	TRBJ2-7	.	CASSYTDLPYEQYF	TGTGCCAGCAGTTACACGGACTTACCCTACGAGCAGTACTTC
.	TRBV11-2	TRBJ2-7	few	CASSVGQSYEQYF	TGTGCCAGCAGTGTAGGGCAGTCCTACGAGCAGTACTTC
.	TRBV27	TRBJ2-3	many	CASGSIQRADTQYF	TGTGCCAGCGGATCCATTCAGAGGGCTGATACGCAGTATTTT
TRBD1	TRBV5-5	TRBJ2-7	few	CASSSPGTGIHEQYF	TGTGCCAGCAGCTCCCCCGGGACAGGGATACACGAGCAGTACTTC
TRBD2	TRBV5-1	TRBJ2-1	few	CASSSSRENPYNEQFF	TGCGCCAGCAGTTCATCGCGGGAGAACCCCTACAATGAGCAGTTCTTC
.	TRBV7-9	TRBJ2-7	.	CASTSGVGEQYF	TGTGCCAGCACCTCCGGAGTGGGGGAGCAGTACTTC
.	TRBV20-1	TRBJ2-3	few	CSAREASYTDTQYF	TGCAGTGCTAGGGAGGCGAGTTACACAGATACGCAGTATTTT
TRBD1	TRBV29-1	TRBJ2-3	.	CSVEEGEQWDRSGPDTQYF	TGCAGCGTTGAAGAGGGAGAGCAATGGGACAGGAGCGGGCCAGATACGCAGTATTTT
TRBD2	TRBV20-1	TRBJ2-7	many	CSANTELAGYEQYF	TGCAGTGCTAACACTGAACTAGCGGGCTACGAGCAGTACTTC
.	TRBV6-6	TRBJ2-3	many	CAVTGTSTDTQYF	TGTGCCGTTACGGGTACTAGCACAGATACGCAGTATTTT